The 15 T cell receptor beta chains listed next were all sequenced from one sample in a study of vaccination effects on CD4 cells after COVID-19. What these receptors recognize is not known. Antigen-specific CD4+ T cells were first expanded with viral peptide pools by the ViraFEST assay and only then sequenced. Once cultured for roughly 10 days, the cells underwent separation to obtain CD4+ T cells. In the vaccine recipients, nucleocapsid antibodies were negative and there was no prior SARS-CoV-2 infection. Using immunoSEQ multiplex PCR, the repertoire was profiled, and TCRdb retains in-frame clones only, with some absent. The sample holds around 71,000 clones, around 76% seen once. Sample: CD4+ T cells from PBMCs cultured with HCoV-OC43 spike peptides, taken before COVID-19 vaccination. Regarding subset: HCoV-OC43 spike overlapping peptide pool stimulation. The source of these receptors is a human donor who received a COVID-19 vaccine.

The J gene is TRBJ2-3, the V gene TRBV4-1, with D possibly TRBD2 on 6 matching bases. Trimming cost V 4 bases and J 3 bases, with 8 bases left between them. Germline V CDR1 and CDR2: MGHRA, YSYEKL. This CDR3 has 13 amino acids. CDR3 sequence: CASSRDSTDTQYF. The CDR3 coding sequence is TGCGCCAGCAGCCGGGACTCAACAGATACGCAGTATTTT.

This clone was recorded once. As DNA, the CDR3 is TGCAGTGCTAGTAGGGGGGCGAACACCGGGGAGCTGTTTTTT. It yields the protein CSASRGANTGELFF. This chain connects TRBV20-1 to TRBJ2-2; D could derive from TRBD1 or TRBD2 (6 bases each). CDR3 size: 14 residues. Trimming shortened V by 3 bases and J by 0 bases, and 8 bases separated the two germline ends. Germline V lookup: CDR1 DFQATT, CDR2 SNEGSKA (reference sequence).

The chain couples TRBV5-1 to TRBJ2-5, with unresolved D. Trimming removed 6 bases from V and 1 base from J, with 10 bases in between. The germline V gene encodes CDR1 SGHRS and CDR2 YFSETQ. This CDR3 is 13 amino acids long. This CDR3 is CASNEPSQETQYF. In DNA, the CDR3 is TGCGCCAGCAACGAACCATCCCAAGAGACCCAGTACTTC.

The CDR3 region has the DNA TGTGCCAGCAGTTCAAGCCAAGAGACCCAGTACTTC. Translation gives CASSSSQETQYF. The chain joins TRBV6-5 to TRBJ2-5, with unresolved D. This CDR3 has 12 residues. Germline loops: CDR1 MNHEY, CDR2 SVGAGI. V was shortened by 4 bases and J by 1 base, with 4 bases between the two germline ends.

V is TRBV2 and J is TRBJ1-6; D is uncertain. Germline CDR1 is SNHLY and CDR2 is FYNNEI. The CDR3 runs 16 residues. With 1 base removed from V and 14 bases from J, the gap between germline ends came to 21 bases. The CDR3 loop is CASSEEDLPGIGTLHF. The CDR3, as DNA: TGTGCCAGCAGTGAAGAGGACCTCCCCGGGATTGGGACCCTCCACTTT. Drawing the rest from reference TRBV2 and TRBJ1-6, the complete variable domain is EPEVTQTPSHQVTQMGQEVILRCVPISNHLYFYWYRQILGQKVEFLVSFYNNEISEKSEIFDDQFSVERPDGSNFTLKIRSTKLEDSAMYFCASSEEDLPGIGTLHFGNGTRLTVT.

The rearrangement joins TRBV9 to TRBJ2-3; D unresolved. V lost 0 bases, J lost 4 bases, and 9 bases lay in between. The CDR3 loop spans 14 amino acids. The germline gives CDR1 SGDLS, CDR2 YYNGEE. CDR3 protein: CASSVDLAADTQYF. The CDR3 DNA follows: TGTGCCAGCAGCGTAGACCTCGCGGCAGATACGCAGTATTTT.

CDR3 region: CASIPDGSLNTGELFF. CDR3 sequence (DNA): TGTGCCAGCATACCGGACGGATCGCTGAACACCGGGGAGCTGTTTTTT. The V gene is TRBV2, the J gene TRBJ2-2; no firm D call. Germline loops: CDR1 SNHLY, CDR2 FYNNEI. The V end lost 7 bases, the J end lost 1 base, and 16 bases lay between the germline ends. CDR3 size: 16 residues. Based on the CDR3 plus reference TRBV2 and TRBJ2-2, the full variable domain is EPEVTQTPSHQVTQMGQEVILRCVPISNHLYFYWYRQILGQKVEFLVSFYNNEISEKSEIFDDQFSVERPDGSNFTLKIRSTKLEDSAMYFCASIPDGSLNTGELFFGEGSRLTVL.

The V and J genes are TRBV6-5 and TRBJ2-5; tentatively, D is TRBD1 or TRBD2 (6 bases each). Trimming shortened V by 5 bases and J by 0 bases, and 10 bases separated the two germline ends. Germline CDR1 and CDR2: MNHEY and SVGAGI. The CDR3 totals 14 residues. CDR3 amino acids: CASSMGGNQETQYF. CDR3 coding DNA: TGTGCCAGCAGTATGGGGGGCAACCAAGAGACCCAGTACTTC.

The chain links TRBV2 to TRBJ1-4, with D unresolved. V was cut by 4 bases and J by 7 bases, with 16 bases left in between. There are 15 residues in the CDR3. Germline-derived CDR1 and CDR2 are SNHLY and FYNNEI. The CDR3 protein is CASSVYTREVEKLFF. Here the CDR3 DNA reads TGTGCCAGCAGTGTCTATACTAGGGAGGTTGAAAAACTGTTTTTT.

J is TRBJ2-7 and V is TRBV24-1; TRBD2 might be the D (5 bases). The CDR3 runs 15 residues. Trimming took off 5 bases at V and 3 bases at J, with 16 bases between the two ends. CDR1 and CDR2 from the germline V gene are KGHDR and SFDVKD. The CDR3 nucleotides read TGTGCCACCAGTGGGTGTGTCGGGGTTCTCTACGAGCAGTACGTC. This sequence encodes CATSGCVGVLYEQYV.

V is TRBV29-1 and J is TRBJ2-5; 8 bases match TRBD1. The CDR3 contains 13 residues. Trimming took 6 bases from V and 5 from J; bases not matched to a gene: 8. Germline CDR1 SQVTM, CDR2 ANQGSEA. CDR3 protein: CSVGGQGRETQYF. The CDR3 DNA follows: TGCAGCGTGGGCGGACAGGGACGGGAGACCCAGTACTTC.

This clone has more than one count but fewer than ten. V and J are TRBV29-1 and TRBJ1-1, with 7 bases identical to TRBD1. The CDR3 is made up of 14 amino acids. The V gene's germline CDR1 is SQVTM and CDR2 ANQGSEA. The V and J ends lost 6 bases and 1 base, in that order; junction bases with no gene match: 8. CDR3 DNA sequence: TGCAGCGTATTCGACAGGGTGGGGAACACTGAAGCTTTCTTT. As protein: CSVFDRVGNTEAFF. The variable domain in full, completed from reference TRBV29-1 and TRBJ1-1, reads SAVISQKPSRDICQRGTSLTIQCQVDSQVTMMFWYRQQPGQSLTLIATANQGSEATYESGFVIDKFPISRPNLTFSTLTVSNMSPEDSSIYLCSVFDRVGNTEAFFGQGTRLTVV.

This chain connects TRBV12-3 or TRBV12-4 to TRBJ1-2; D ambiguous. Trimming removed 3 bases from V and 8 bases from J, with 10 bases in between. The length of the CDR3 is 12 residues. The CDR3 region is CASSFYTRGYTF. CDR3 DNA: TGTGCCAGCAGTTTCTACACTCGGGGCTACACCTTC.

The CDR3 loop is CASSFGTPGGETQYF. The CDR3 nucleotides read TGCGCCAGCAGCTTCGGGACTCCCGGAGGAGAGACCCAGTACTTC. The chain couples TRBV5-1 to TRBJ2-5, with D possibly being TRBD2 (6 bases). The CDR3 is made up of 15 amino acids. The germline V gene encodes CDR1 SGHRS and CDR2 YFSETQ. Trimming removed 2 bases from V and 4 bases from J, with 15 bases in between.

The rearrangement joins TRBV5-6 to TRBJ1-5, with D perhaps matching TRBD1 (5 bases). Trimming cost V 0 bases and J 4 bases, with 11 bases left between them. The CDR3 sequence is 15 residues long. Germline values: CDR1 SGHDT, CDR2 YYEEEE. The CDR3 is CASSLGGYGNQPQHF. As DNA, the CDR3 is TGTGCCAGCAGCTTGGGGGGGTATGGGAATCAGCCCCAGCATTTT. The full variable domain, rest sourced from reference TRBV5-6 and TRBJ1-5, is DAGVTQSPTHLIKTRGQQVTLRCSPKSGHDTVSWYQQALGQGPQFIFQYYEEEERQRGNFPDRFSGHQFPNYSSELNVNALLLGDSALYLCASSLGGYGNQPQHFGDGTRLSIL.